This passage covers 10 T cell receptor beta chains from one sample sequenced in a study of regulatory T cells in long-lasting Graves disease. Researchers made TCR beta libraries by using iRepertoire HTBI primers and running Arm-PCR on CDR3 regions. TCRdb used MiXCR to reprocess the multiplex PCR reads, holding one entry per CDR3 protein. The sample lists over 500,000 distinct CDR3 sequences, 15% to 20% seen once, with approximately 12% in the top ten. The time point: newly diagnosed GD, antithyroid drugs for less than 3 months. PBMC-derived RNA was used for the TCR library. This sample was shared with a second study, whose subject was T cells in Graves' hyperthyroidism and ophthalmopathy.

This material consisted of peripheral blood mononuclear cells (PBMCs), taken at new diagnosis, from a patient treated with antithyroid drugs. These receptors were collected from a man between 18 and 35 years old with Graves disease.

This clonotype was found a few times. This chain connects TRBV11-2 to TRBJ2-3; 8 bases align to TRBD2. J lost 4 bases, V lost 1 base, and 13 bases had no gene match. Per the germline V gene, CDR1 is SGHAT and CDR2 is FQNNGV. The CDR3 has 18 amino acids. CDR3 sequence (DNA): TGTGCCAGCAGCTTAGCGGGAGGGTTTTATAACAAGGCAGATACGCAGTATTTT. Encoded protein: CASSLAGGFYNKADTQYF.

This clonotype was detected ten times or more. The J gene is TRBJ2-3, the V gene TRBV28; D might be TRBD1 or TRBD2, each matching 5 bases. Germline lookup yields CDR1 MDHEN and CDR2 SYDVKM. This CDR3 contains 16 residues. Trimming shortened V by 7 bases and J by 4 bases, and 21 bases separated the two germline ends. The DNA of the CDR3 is TGTGCCAGCAAAGAGGTCGGGGACCCCCGACCAGATACGCAGTATTTT. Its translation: CASKEVGDPRPDTQYF. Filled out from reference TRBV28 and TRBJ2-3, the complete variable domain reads DVKVTQSSRYLVKRTGEKVFLECVQDMDHENMFWYRQDPGLGLRLIYFSYDVKMKEKGDIPEGYSVSREKKERFSLILESASTNQTSMYLCASKEVGDPRPDTQYFGPGTRLTVL.

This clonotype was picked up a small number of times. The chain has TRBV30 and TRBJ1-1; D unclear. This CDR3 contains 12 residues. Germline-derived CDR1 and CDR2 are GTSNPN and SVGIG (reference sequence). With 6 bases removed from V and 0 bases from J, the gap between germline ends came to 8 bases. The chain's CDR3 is CACGDLNTEAFF. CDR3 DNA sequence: TGTGCCTGTGGGGATTTGAACACTGAAGCTTTCTTT.

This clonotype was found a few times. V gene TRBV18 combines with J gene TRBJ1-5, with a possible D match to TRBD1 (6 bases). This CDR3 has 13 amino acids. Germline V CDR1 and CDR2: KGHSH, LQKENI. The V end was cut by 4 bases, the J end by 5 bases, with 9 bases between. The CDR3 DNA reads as TGTGCCAGCTCACGCGCAGGGGATCAGCCCCAGCATTTT. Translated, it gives CASSRAGDQPQHF.

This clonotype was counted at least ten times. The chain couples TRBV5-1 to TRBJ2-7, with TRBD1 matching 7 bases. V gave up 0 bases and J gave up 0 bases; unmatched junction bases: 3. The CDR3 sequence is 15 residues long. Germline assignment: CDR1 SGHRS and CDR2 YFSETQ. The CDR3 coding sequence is TGCGCCAGCAGCTTGGGGACAGGCTTCTCCTACGAGCAGTACTTC. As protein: CASSLGTGFSYEQYF.

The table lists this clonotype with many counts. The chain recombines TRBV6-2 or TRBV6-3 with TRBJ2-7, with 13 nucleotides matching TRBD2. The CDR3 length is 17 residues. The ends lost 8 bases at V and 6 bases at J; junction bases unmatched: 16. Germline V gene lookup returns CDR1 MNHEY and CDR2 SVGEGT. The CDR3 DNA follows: TGTGCCAGCCCCGGGACTAGCGGGATCCCCACCTCGCGCGAGCAGTACTTC. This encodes CASPGTSGIPTSREQYF.

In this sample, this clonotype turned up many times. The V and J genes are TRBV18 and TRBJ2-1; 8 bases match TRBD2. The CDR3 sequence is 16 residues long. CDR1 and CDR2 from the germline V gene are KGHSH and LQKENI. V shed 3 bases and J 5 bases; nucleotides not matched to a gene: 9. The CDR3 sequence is CASSPEAGVSHNEQFF. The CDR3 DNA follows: TGTGCCAGCTCACCTGAAGCGGGAGTTTCCCACAATGAGCAGTTCTTC.

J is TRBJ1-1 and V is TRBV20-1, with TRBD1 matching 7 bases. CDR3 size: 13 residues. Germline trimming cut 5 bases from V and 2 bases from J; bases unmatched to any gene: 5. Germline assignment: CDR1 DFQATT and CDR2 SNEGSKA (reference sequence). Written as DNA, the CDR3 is TGCAGTGCTTTACGACAGGGCAACACTGAAGCTTTCTTT. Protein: CSALRQGNTEAFF.

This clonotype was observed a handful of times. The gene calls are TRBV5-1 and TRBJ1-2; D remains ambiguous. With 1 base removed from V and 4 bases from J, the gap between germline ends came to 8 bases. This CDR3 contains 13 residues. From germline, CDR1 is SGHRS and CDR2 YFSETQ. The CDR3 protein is CASSLSPSYGYTF. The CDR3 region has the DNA TGCGCCAGCAGCTTGAGTCCCAGCTATGGCTACACCTTC.

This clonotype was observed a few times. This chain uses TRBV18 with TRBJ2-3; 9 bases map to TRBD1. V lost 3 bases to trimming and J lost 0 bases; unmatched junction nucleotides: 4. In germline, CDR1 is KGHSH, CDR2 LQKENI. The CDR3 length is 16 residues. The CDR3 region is CASSPRTGVSTDTQYF. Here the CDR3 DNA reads TGTGCCAGCTCACCCCGGACAGGGGTTAGCACAGATACGCAGTATTTT. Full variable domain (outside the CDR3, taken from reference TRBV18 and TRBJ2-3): NAGVMQNPRHLVRRRGQEARLRCSPMKGHSHVYWYRQLPEEGLKFMVYLQKENIIDESGMPKERFSAEFPKEGPSILRIQQVVRGDSAAYFCASSPRTGVSTDTQYFGPGTRLTVL.